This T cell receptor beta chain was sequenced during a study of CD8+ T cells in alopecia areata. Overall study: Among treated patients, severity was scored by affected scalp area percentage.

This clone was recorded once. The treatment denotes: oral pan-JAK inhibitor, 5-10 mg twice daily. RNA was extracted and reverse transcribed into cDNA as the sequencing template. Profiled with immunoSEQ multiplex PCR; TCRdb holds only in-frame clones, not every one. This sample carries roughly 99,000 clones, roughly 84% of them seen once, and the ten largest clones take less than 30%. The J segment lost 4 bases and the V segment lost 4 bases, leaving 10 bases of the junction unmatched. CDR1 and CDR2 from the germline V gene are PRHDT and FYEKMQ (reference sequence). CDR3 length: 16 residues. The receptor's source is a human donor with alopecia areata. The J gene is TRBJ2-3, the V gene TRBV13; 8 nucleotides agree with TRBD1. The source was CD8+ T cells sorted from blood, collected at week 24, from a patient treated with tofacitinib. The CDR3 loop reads CASSSRGQGSADTQYF. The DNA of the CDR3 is TGTGCCAGCAGCTCGAGAGGACAGGGTTCGGCAGATACGCAGTATTTT.